This is a list of T cell receptor beta chains from one sample in a study of T-cell memory formation after mild COVID-19. TCRdb redid the calling of the 5' RACE reads with MiXCR, one entry per CDR3 protein. The sample has approximately 290,000 distinct CDR3 sequences; 15% to 20% are singletons. What was sequenced was PBMCs or a T cell subset sorted from them (not recorded which). The receptors come from a man younger than 35 who had mild COVID-19 (a few samples of this study predate the infection). Cell type and time point are not known. Both conserved end residues are part of each CDR3. The order of the fields is clone size, D gene, V gene, J gene, CDR3 protein, CDR3 DNA. The D gene is left open where the match is weak. Only some rows state a clone size, as once, few, many or a class for expanded clones.

NA	NA	TRBV20-1	TRBJ2-3	CSARDPGKYGTDTQYF	TGCAGTGCTAGAGACCCAGGGAAGTACGGCACAGATACGCAGTATTTT
NA	NA	TRBV10-3	TRBJ1-1	CATMTGDGYTEAFF	TGTGCCACCATGACAGGAGACGGATACACTGAAGCTTTCTTT
NA	TRBD2	TRBV27	TRBJ2-5	CASSATSGGMETQYF	TGTGCCAGCAGCGCAACTAGCGGGGGGATGGAGACCCAGTACTTC
few	TRBD2	TRBV3-1	TRBJ2-3	CASQLLAGGGDTQYF	TGTGCCAGCCAGTTACTAGCGGGGGGAGGAGATACGCAGTATTTT
many	NA	TRBV12-3/TRBV12-4	TRBJ2-1	CASTTPGQSYNEQFF	TGTGCCAGCACTACCCCCGGACAGTCCTACAATGAGCAGTTCTTC
NA	TRBD2	TRBV5-6	TRBJ2-1	CASSPSSSGGASEQFF	TGTGCCAGCAGCCCTTCGTCTAGCGGGGGGGCGAGTGAGCAGTTCTTC
few	NA	TRBV6-6	TRBJ2-1	CASRGGSYNEQFF	TGTGCCAGCCGGGGCGGCTCCTACAATGAGCAGTTCTTC
many	NA	TRBV5-1	TRBJ2-1	CASSYNQGNEQFF	TGCGCCAGCAGCTATAACCAGGGAAATGAGCAGTTCTTC
few	NA	TRBV4-2	TRBJ2-7	CASSQELAAGDEQYF	TGTGCCAGCAGCCAAGAGTTAGCGGCGGGCGATGAGCAGTACTTC
NA	TRBD2	TRBV20-1	TRBJ2-3	CSADQASGSDTQYF	TGCAGTGCCGACCAGGCTAGCGGATCAGATACGCAGTATTTT
many	TRBD1	TRBV24-1	TRBJ2-3	CATSDFGQGTDTQYF	TGTGCCACCAGTGATTTTGGACAGGGCACAGATACGCAGTATTTT
NA	TRBD1	TRBV20-1	TRBJ1-2	CSARSGTGSGNGYTF	TGCAGTGCTAGATCCGGGACAGGGTCGGGCAATGGCTACACCTTC
NA	TRBD1	TRBV14	TRBJ2-5	CATTGVQTQYF	TGTGCCACGACAGGGGTTCAGACCCAGTACTTC
few	TRBD2	TRBV5-1	TRBJ2-1	CASSLELAGGLKPNEQFF	TGCGCCAGCAGCTTGGAACTAGCGGGGGGCCTTAAGCCCAATGAGCAGTTCTTC
NA	NA	TRBV5-1	TRBJ2-2	CASSLGDTTNTGELFF	TGCGCCAGCAGCTTGGGGGACACTACGAACACCGGGGAGCTGTTTTTT
NA	TRBD1	TRBV24-1	TRBJ1-4	CATSDSGQGFEKLFF	TGTGCCACCAGTGACTCGGGACAGGGTTTTGAAAAACTGTTTTTT
few	NA	TRBV6-5	TRBJ2-6	CASSYSGTSSGANVLTF	TGTGCCAGCAGTTACTCAGGGACCAGCTCTGGGGCCAACGTCCTGACTTTC
NA	TRBD1	TRBV11-2	TRBJ2-5	CASRPTGVIETQYF	TGTGCCAGCAGACCGACAGGGGTAATTGAGACCCAGTACTTC
NA	NA	TRBV20-1	TRBJ1-2	CSARLAGASNYGYTF	TGCAGTGCTAGATTGGCAGGGGCATCTAACTATGGCTACACCTTC
NA	TRBD1	TRBV7-2	TRBJ2-4	CASSRRGTGDLPTKNIQYF	TGTGCCAGCAGTCGGCGGGGGACAGGGGATTTGCCGACCAAAAACATTCAGTACTTC
few	TRBD2	TRBV6-2/TRBV6-3	TRBJ2-1	CASSGGAENEQFF	TGTGCCAGCAGCGGGGGGGCCGAAAATGAGCAGTTCTTC
many	TRBD2	TRBV10-3	TRBJ2-3	CAISPAGVRSTDTQYF	TGTGCCATCTCCCCGGCGGGGGTCAGAAGCACAGATACGCAGTATTTT
NA	TRBD1	TRBV11-2	TRBJ1-1	CASSLYPGGDTEAFF	TGTGCCAGCAGCTTATATCCAGGGGGCGATACTGAAGCTTTCTTT
few	TRBD2	TRBV6-2/TRBV6-3	TRBJ2-5	CASRASGGVETQYF	TGTGCCAGCAGAGCTAGCGGGGGGGTGGAGACCCAGTACTTC
many	NA	TRBV12-3/TRBV12-4	TRBJ2-3	CASSLAVGGQLQYF	TGTGCCAGCAGTTTAGCGGTTGGCGGGCAGTTACAGTATTTT
NA	TRBD1	TRBV29-1	TRBJ2-3	CSVEDRDRGSDTQYF	TGCAGCGTTGAAGATAGGGACAGGGGGTCAGATACGCAGTATTTT
NA	NA	TRBV11-2	TRBJ2-1	CASSLEGGSEQFF	TGTGCCAGCAGCTTAGAAGGGGGGAGCGAGCAGTTCTTC
few	NA	TRBV9	TRBJ2-2	CASSSDGELFF	TGTGCCAGCAGCTCCGACGGGGAGCTGTTTTTT
many	NA	TRBV7-2	TRBJ2-4	CASSSGANIQYF	TGTGCCAGCAGCTCCGGGGCAAACATTCAGTACTTC
NA	NA	TRBV10-3	TRBJ1-1	CAISELGDLNTEAFF	TGTGCCATCAGTGAGTTGGGGGACTTGAACACTGAAGCTTTCTTT
NA	NA	TRBV20-1	TRBJ2-7	CSARAGGLAYEQYF	TGCAGTGCTAGGGCCGGGGGGCTGGCCTACGAGCAGTACTTC
NA	TRBD1	TRBV27	TRBJ1-2	CASRKTTGGFYGYTF	TGTGCCAGCAGGAAAACGACAGGGGGGTTCTATGGCTACACCTTC
few	TRBD1	TRBV6-6	TRBJ1-2	CASSYRGGGYTF	TGTGCCAGCTCGTACAGGGGAGGTGGCTACACCTTC
NA	NA	TRBV7-2	TRBJ2-7	CASSPWGAKDEQYF	TGTGCCAGCAGCCCCTGGGGGGCGAAGGACGAGCAGTACTTC
NA	TRBD1	TRBV28	TRBJ1-2	CASIERGGQLYGYTF	TGTGCCAGCATCGAGAGGGGGGGACAGCTCTATGGCTACACCTTC